This T cell receptor (beta chain) is drawn from a study of vaccination effects on CD4 cells after COVID-19. Study-level points and caveats: Marked clonal contraction was seen late after vaccination (in both infection- and vaccine-induced clones). Convalescent patients numbered few in the study; early post-infection timepoints were missing entirely. Only a single clone (1 of 255 vaccine-induced clones in healthy vaccinees) cross-reacted with common cold coronaviruses.

The protocol was immunoSEQ multiplex PCR, while the TCRdb copy is restricted to in-frame clones and leaves out a portion. The sample shows around 60,000 clones, around 73% of them seen only once. Prior to sequencing, the ViraFEST assay stimulated PBMC with viral peptide pools, which expanded the antigen-specific CD4+ T cells. CD4+ T cell isolation took place after nine to eleven days of culture. Participants received two doses of either the BNT162b2 or mRNA-1273 vaccine. This clone was detected only once. Its matching antigen is unknown. The CDR3 has 15 amino acids. Germline CDR1 DFQATT, CDR2 SNEGSKA (reference sequence). The V segment lost 3 bases and the J segment 4 bases; nucleotides outside the gene matches: 7.

The V gene is TRBV20-1, the J gene TRBJ2-3; TRBD2 aligns across 10 bases. The material was CD4+ T cells from PBMCs cultured with HCoV-229E spike peptides, obtained after COVID-19 vaccination. This clonotype was obtained from a human donor who received a COVID-19 vaccine. In nucleotides, the CDR3 is TGCAGTGCTAGTCTCCTAGCGGGGGAGTCAGATACGCAGTATTTT. Encoded protein: CSASLLAGESDTQYF.